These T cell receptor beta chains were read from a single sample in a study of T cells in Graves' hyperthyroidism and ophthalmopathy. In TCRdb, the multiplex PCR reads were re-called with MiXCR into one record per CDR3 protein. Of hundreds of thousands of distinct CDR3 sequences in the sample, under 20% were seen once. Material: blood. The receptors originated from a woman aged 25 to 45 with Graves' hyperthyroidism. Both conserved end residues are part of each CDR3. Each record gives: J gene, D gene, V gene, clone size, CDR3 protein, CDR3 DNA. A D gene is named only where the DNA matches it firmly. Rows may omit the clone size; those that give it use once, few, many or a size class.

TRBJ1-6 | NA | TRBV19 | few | CASSMRDRSPLHF | TGTGCCAGTAGTATGCGGGATCGGTCACCCCTCCACTTT
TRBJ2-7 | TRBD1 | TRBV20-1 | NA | CSARDFGQGLSEQYF | TGCAGTGCTAGAGATTTCGGACAGGGGCTCTCCGAGCAGTACTTC
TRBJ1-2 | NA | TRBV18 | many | CASSPPSYYGYTF | TGTGCCAGCTCACCACCATCATACTATGGCTACACCTTC
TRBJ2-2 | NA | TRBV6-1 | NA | CASRKSGLTNTGELFF | TGTGCCAGCAGGAAATCGGGACTGACGAACACCGGGGAGCTGTTTTTT
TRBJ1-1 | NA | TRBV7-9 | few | CASSSGTGGWTEAFF | TGTGCCAGCAGCTCGGGTACTGGGGGCTGGACTGAAGCTTTCTTT
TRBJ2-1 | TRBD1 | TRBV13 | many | CASSSAGGHNEQFF | TGTGCCAGCAGCTCCGCAGGGGGCCACAATGAGCAGTTCTTC
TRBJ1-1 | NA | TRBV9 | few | CASSVGPGTEAFF | TGTGCCAGCAGCGTAGGTCCCGGGACTGAAGCTTTCTTT
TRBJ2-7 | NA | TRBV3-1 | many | CASSQVTGGRDEQYF | TGTGCCAGCAGCCAAGTCACTGGGGGCCGGGACGAGCAGTACTTC
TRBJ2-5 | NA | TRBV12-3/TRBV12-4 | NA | CASSHPGASETQYF | TGTGCCAGCAGCCATCCAGGGGCTAGCGAGACCCAGTACTTC
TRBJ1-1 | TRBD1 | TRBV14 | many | CASSKTTYRGERDTEAFF | TGTGCCAGCAGCAAAACCACTTACAGGGGTGAGCGTGACACTGAAGCTTTCTTT
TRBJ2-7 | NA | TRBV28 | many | CASSSPGTATYEQYF | TGTGCCAGCAGTTCGCCGGGGACTGCTACCTACGAGCAGTACTTC
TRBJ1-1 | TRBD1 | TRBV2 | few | CASMGQGKAAFF | TGTGCCAGCATGGGACAGGGGAAGGCAGCTTTCTTT
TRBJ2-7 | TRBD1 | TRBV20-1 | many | CSADRDRVYEQYF | TGCAGTGCTGACCGGGACAGGGTCTACGAGCAGTACTTC
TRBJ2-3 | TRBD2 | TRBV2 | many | CASRGLAGRTDTQYF | TGTGCCAGCAGGGGACTAGCGGGACGCACAGATACGCAGTATTTT
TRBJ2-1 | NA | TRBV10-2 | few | CASSESRGLEEQFF | TGCGCCAGCAGTGAGTCTAGGGGGTTAGAAGAGCAGTTCTTC
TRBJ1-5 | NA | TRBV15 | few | CATSRGDRNGNQPQHF | TGTGCCACCAGCAGGGGAGACAGGAACGGTAATCAGCCCCAGCATTTT